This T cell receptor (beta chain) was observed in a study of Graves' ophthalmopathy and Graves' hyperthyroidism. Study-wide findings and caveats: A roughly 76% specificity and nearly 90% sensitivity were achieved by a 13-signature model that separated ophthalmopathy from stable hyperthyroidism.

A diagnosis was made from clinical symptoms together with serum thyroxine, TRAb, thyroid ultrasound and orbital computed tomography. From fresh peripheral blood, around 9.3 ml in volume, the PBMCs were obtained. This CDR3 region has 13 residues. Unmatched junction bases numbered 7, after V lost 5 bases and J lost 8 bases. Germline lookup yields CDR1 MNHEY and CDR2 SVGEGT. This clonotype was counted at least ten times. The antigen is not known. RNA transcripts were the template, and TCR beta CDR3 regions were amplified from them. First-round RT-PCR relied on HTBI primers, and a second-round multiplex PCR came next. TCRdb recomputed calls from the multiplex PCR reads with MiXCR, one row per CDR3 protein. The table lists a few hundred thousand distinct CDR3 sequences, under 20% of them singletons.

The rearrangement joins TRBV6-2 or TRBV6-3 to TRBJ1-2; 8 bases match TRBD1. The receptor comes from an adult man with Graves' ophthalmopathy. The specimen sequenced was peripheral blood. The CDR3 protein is CASSRTGPMGYTF. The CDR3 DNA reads TGTGCCAGCAGTCGGACAGGGCCTATGGGCTACACCTTC.